The 4 T cell receptor beta chains presented below share a single source sample, sequenced in a study of immune evolution from preneoplasia to lung adenocarcinoma. The table came from immunoSEQ multiplex PCR; TCRdb's copy has only in-frame clones and leaves some out. The table includes 7,500 to 8,500 clones, roughly 72% detected once. The sample comprised FFPE lung adenocarcinoma in situ tissue. The source is a donor of 70 years or more with lung adenocarcinoma. Some clones in this sample may be carry-over from other donors' samples.

The genes are TRBV5-4 and TRBJ2-4; D ambiguous. The CDR3 is 16 residues long. From germline, CDR1 is SGHNT and CDR2 YYREEE (reference sequence). V lost 0 bases and J lost 0, with 10 bases in between. The CDR3 is CASSLDAWVAKNIQYF. In nucleotides, the CDR3 is TGTGCCAGCAGCTTGGATGCTTGGGTAGCCAAAAACATTCAGTACTTC.

The V gene is TRBV14, the J gene TRBJ2-5, with 12 bases matching TRBD2. This CDR3 has 16 amino acids. Unmatched junction bases numbered 6, after V lost 3 bases and J lost 4 bases. Per the germline V gene, CDR1 is SGHDN and CDR2 is FVKESK. CDR3 in amino acids: CASSQGRTSGVETQYF. DNA for the CDR3: TGTGCCAGCAGCCAGGGCCGGACTAGCGGGGTAGAGACCCAGTACTTC.

The chain links TRBV5-6 to TRBJ1-4, with D perhaps TRBD1 (6 bases). V was cut by 3 bases and J by 4 bases, with 13 bases left in between. This CDR3 is built from 15 residues. CDR1 SGHDT and CDR2 YYEEEE come from the germline V gene. Written as DNA, the CDR3 is TGTGCCAGCAGCTCCCCGACAGGATATAATGAAAAACTGTTTTTT. Translated: CASSSPTGYNEKLFF. The whole variable domain, filled in from reference TRBV5-6 and TRBJ1-4, reads DAGVTQSPTHLIKTRGQQVTLRCSPKSGHDTVSWYQQALGQGPQFIFQYYEEEERQRGNFPDRFSGHQFPNYSSELNVNALLLGDSALYLCASSSPTGYNEKLFFGSGTQLSVL.

This chain connects TRBV6-5 to TRBJ2-7; TRBD1 aligns across 9 bases. The germline gives CDR1 MNHEY, CDR2 SVGAGI. CDR3 size: 15 residues. Trimming cost V 6 bases and J 4 bases; bases outside gene matches: 10. The CDR3 sequence is CASSFRMTGGYEQYF. In nucleotides, the CDR3 is TGTGCCAGCAGCTTCCGCATGACAGGGGGGTACGAGCAGTACTTC.